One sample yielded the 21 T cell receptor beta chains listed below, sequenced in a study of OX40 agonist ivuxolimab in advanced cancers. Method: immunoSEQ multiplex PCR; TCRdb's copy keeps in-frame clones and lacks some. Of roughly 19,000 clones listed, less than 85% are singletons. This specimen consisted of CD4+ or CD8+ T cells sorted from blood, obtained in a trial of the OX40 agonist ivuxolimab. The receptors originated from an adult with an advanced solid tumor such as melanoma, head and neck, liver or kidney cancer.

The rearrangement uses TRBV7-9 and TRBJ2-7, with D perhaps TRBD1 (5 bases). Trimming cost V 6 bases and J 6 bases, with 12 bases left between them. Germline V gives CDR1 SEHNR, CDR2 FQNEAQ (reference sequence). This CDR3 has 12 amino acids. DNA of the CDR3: TGTGCCAGCAGTCCAGGGATTCGCGAGCAGTACTTC. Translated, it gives CASSPGIREQYF.

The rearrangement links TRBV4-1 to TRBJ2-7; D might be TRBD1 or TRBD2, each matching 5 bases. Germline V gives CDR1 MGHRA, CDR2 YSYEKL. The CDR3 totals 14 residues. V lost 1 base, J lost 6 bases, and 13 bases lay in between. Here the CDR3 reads CASSQVLAGSEQYF. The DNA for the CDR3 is TGCGCCAGCAGCCAAGTTTTGGCAGGGAGCGAGCAGTACTTC.

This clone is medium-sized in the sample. CDR3 region: CASSLFTGINTEAFF. The CDR3 nucleotides are TGTGCCAGCAGCCTTTTCACGGGGATCAACACTGAAGCTTTCTTT. The chain carries TRBV16 and TRBJ1-1, with D hard to call. From germline, CDR1 is KGHSY and CDR2 FQNENV. The CDR3 spans 15 residues. Trimming left V 4 bases short and J 2 bases short, with 14 bases between.

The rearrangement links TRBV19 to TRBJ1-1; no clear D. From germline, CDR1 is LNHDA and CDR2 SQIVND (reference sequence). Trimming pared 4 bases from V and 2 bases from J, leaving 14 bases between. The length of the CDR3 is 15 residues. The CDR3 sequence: CASSTRFGLNTEAFF. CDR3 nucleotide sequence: TGTGCCAGTAGTACCCGATTCGGGTTAAACACTGAAGCTTTCTTT.

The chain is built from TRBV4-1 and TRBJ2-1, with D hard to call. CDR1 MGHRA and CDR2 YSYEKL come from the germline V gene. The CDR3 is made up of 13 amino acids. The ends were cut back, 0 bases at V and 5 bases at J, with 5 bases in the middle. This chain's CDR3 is CASSQDRHNEQFF. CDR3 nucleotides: TGCGCCAGCAGCCAAGATAGGCACAATGAGCAGTTCTTC.

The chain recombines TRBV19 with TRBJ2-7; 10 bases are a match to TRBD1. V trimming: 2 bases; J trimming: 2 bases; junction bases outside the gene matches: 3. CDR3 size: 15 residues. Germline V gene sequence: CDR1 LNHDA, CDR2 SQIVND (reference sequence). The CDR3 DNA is TGTGCCAGTAGTATACCAGGGACAGGGGCCTACGAGCAGTACTTC. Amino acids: CASSIPGTGAYEQYF.

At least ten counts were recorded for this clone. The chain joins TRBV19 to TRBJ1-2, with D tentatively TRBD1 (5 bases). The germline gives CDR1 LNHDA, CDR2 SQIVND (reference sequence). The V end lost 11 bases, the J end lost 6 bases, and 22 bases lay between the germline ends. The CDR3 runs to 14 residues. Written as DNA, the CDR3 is TGTGCCGTAAAGAGAGGGACCTTTGAAGATGGCTACACCTTC. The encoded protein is CAVKRGTFEDGYTF.

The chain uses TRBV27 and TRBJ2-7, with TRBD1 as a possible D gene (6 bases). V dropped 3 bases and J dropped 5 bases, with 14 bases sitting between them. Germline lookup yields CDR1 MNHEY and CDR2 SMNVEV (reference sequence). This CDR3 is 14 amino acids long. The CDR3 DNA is TGTGCCAGCAGTTTTTTACAGGGCTTCAACGAGCAGTACTTC. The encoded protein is CASSFLQGFNEQYF.

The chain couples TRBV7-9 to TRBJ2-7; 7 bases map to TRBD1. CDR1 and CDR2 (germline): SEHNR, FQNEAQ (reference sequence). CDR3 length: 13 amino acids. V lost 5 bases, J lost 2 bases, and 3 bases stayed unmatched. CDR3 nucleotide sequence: TGTGCCAGCAGCGACAGGGTCCCCTACGAGCAGTACTTC. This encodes CASSDRVPYEQYF.

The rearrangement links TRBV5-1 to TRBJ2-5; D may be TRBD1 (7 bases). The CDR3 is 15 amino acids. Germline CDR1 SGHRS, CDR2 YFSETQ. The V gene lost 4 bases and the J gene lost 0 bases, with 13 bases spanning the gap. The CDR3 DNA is TGCGCCAGCAGCCAACGGGGGACAGACCAAGAGACCCAGTACTTC. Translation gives CASSQRGTDQETQYF.

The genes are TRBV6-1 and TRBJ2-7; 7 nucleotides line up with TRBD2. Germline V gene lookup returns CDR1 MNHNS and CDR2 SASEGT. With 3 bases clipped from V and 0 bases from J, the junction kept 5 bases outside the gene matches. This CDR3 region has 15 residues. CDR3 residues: CASSEGSGTSYEQYF. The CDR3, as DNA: TGTGCCAGCAGTGAGGGCAGCGGGACCTCCTACGAGCAGTACTTC.

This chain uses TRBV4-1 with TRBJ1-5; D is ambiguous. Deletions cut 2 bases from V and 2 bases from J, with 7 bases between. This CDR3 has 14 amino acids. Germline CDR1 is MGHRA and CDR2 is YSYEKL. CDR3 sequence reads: CASSQPQGNQPQHF. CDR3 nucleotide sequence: TGCGCCAGCAGCCAACCCCAGGGCAATCAGCCCCAGCATTTT.

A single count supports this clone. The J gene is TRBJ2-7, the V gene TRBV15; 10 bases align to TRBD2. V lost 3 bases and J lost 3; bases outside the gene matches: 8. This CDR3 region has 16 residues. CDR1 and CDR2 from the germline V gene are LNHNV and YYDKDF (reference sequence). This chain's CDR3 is CATSSSLAGMFYEQYF. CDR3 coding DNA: TGTGCCACCAGCAGCTCACTAGCGGGGATGTTCTACGAGCAGTACTTC.

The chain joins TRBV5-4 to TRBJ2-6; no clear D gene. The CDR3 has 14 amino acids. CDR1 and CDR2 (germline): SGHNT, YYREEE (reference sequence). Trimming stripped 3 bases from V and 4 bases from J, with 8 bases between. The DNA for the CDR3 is TGTGCCAGCAGCTCAGAGTGGGGGGCCAACGTCCTGACTTTC. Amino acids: CASSSEWGANVLTF.

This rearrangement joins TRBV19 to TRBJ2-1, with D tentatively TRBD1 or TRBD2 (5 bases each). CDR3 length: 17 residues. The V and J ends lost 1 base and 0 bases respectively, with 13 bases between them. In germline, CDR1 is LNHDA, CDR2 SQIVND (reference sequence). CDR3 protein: CASSIVGDLSSYNEQFF. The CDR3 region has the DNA TGTGCCAGTAGTATAGTGGGGGATTTGAGCTCCTACAATGAGCAGTTCTTC.

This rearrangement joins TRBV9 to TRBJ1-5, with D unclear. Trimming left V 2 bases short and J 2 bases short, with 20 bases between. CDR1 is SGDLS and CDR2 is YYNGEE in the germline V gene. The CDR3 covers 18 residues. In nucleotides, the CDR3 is TGTGCCAGCAGCGTCAGTGATTCATCGGTGGAGCGCAATCAGCCCCAGCATTTT. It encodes CASSVSDSSVERNQPQHF.

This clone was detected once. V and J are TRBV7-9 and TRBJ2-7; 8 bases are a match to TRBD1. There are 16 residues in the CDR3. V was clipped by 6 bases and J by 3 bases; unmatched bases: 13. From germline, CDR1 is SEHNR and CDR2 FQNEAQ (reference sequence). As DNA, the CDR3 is TGTGCCAGCAGTGTCAGCGCCAGGGGGCCTAACTACGAGCAGTACTTC. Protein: CASSVSARGPNYEQYF.

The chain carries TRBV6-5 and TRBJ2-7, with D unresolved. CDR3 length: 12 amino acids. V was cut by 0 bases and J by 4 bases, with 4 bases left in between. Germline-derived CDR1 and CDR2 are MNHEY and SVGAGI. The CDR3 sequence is CASSYSSYEQYF. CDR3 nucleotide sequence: TGTGCCAGCAGTTACTCGTCTTACGAGCAGTACTTC.

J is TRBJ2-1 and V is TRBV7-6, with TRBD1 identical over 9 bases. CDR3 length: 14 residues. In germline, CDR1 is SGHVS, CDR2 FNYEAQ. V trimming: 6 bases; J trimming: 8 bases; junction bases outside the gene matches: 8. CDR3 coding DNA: TGTGCCAGCAGTCTACAGGGGGCTATCGATGAGCAGTTCTTC. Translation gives CASSLQGAIDEQFF.

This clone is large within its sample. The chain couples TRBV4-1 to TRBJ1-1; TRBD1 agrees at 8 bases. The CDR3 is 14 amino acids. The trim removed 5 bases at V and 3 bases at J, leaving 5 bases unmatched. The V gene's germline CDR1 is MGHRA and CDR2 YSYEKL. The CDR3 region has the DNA TGCGCCAGCAGCTCTGGGACAGGCTACACTGAAGCTTTCTTT. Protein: CASSSGTGYTEAFF.

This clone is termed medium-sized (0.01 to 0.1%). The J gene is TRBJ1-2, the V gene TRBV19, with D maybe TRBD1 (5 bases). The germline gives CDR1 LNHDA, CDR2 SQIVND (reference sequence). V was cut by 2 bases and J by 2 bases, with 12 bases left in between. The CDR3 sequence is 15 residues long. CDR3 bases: TGTGCCAGTAGTATAAAGGAGGGGTACAACTATGGCTACACCTTC. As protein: CASSIKEGYNYGYTF.